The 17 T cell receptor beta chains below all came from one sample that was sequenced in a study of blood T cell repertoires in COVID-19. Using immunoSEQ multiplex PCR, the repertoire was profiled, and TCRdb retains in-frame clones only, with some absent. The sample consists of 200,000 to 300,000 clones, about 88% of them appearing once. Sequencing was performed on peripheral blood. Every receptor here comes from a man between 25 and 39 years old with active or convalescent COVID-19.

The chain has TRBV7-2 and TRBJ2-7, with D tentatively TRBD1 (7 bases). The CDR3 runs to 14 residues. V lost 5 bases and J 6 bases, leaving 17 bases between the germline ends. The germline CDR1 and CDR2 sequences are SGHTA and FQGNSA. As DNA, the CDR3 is TGTGCCAGCAGCCCCAGACAGGGACTTGGCGAGCAGTACTTC. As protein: CASSPRQGLGEQYF.

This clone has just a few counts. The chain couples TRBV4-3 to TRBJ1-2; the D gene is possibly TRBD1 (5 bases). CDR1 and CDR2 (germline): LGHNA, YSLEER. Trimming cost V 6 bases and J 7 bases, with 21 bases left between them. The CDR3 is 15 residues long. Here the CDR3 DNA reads TGCGCCAGCAGGCCTCGTTCGGGGGGGGGTAGTGGCTACACCTTC. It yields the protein CASRPRSGGGSGYTF.

This chain's CDR3 is CASSPGLGDSSYNSPLHF. The CDR3, as DNA: TGTGCCAGCAGTCCGGGACTCGGGGACAGCTCCTATAATTCACCCCTCCACTTT. This chain uses TRBV9 with TRBJ1-6; 7 nucleotides agree with TRBD1. The germline V gene has CDR1 SGDLS and CDR2 YYNGEE. The CDR3 loop spans 18 amino acids. The V and J ends lost 5 bases and 0 bases, in that order; junction bases with no gene match: 11.

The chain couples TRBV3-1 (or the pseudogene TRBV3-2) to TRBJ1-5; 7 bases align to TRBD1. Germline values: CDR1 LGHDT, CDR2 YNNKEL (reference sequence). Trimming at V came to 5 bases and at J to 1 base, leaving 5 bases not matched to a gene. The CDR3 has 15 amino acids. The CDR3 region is CASSNQGGSNQPQHF. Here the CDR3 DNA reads TGTGCCAGCAGCAATCAGGGGGGAAGCAATCAGCCCCAGCATTTT.

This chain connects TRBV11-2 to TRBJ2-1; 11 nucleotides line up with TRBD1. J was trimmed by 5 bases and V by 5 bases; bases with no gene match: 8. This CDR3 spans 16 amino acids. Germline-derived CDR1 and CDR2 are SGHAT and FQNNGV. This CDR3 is CASSKERTGGHNEQFF. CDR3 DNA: TGTGCCAGCAGCAAGGAAAGGACAGGGGGCCACAATGAGCAGTTCTTC.

Here the CDR3 DNA reads TGTGCCAGCAGCAATGGCGGACAGGGAGAGGAGACCCAGTACTTC. Its protein product is CASSNGGQGEETQYF. The genes are TRBV21-1 and TRBJ2-5; the D segment call TRBD1 is taken from the table without a DNA check. TRBV21-1 is tagged as a pseudogene. The CDR3 length is 15 residues.

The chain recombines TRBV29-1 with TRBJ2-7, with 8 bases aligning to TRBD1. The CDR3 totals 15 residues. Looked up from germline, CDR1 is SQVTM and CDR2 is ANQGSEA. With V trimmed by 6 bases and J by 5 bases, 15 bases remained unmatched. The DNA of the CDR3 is TGCAGCGTAGGCGTACTCGGACAGGGAGCTCACGAGCAGTACTTC. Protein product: CSVGVLGQGAHEQYF.

The CDR3 DNA follows: TGTGCCAGCTCACCAGGGACACACAGTACCGGCTACACCTTC. Encoded protein: CASSPGTHSTGYTF. V and J are TRBV18 and TRBJ1-2; weak D call: TRBD1 (6 bases). Germline V gene sequence: CDR1 KGHSH, CDR2 LQKENI. The CDR3 covers 14 residues. Trimming took off 2 bases at V and 8 bases at J, with 15 bases between the two ends. Full variable domain (remainder filled in from reference TRBV18 and TRBJ1-2): NAGVMQNPRHLVRRRGQEARLRCSPMKGHSHVYWYRQLPEEGLKFMVYLQKENIIDESGMPKERFSAEFPKEGPSILRIQQVVRGDSAAYFCASSPGTHSTGYTFGSGTRLTVV.

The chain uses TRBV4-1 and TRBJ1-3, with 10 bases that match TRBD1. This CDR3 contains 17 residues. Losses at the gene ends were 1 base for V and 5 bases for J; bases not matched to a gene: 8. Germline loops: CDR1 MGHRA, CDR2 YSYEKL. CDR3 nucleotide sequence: TGCGCCAGCAGCCAAGGACCGGGACAGGGGCCGCGAAACACCATATATTTT. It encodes CASSQGPGQGPRNTIYF.

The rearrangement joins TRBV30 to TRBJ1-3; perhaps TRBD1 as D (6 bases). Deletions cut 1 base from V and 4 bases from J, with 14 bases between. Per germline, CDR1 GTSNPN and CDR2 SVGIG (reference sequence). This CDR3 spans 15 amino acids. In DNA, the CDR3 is TGTGCCTGGAGTGCGGACAGCACTTTAGGAAACACCATATATTTT. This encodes CAWSADSTLGNTIYF.

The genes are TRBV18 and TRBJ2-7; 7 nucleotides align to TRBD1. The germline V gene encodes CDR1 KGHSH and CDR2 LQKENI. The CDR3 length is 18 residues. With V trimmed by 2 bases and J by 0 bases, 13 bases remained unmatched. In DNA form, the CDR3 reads TGTGCCAGCTCACCAAAGGATTACTGGACAGGAAGCTCCTACGAGCAGTACTTC. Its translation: CASSPKDYWTGSSYEQYF.

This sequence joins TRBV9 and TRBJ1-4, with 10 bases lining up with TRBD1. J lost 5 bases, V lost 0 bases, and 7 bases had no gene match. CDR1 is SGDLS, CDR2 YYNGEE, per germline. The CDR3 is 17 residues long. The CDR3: CASSVGPTGQGNEKLFF. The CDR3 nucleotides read TGTGCCAGCAGCGTAGGGCCTACGGGACAGGGGAATGAAAAACTGTTTTTT.

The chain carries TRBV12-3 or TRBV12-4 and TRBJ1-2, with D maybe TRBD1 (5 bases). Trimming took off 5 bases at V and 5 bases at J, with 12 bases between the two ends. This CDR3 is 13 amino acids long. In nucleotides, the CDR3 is TGTGCCAGCAGTCTTACAGGAGTTTATGGCTACACCTTC. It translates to CASSLTGVYGYTF.

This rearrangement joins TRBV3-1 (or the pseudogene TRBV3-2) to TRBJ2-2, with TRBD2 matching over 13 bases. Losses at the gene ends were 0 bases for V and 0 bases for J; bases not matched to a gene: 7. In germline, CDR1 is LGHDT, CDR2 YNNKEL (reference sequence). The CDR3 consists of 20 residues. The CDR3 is CASSQDGVTSGGSNTGELFF. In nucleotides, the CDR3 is TGTGCCAGCAGCCAAGATGGTGTGACTAGCGGGGGGTCGAACACCGGGGAGCTGTTTTTT.

CDR3 loop: CASSSAPPYTGELFF. CDR3 nucleotide sequence: TGTGCCAGCAGCTCAGCTCCCCCGTACACCGGGGAGCTGTTTTTT. This sequence joins TRBV7-8 and TRBJ2-2, with D hard to call. The V gene lost 4 bases and the J gene lost 3 bases, with 12 bases spanning the gap. This CDR3 is 15 amino acids long. The germline V gene has CDR1 SGHVS and CDR2 FQNEAQ.

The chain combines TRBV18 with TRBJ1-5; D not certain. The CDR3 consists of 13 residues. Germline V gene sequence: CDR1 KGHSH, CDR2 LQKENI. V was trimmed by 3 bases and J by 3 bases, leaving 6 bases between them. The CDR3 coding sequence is TGTGCCAGCTCACCCGGGGTCAATCAGCCCCAGCATTTT. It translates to CASSPGVNQPQHF.

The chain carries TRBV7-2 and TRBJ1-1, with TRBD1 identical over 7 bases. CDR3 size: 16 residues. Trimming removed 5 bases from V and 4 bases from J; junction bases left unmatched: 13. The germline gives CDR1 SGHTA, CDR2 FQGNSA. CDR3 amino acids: CASSLSGQWRSTEAFF. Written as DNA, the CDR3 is TGTGCCAGCAGCCTATCGGGACAGTGGCGGTCCACTGAAGCTTTCTTT.